These 20 T cell receptor beta chains came from one sample sequenced in a study of OX40 agonist ivuxolimab in advanced cancers. Profiled with immunoSEQ multiplex PCR; TCRdb holds only in-frame clones, not every one. The sample consists of tens of thousands of clones, roughly 92% of them appearing once. The source material was CD4+ or CD8+ T cells sorted from blood, sampled in a trial of the OX40 agonist ivuxolimab. These receptors all come from an adult with an advanced solid tumor such as melanoma, head and neck, liver or kidney cancer.

This clone was observed once. The DNA for the CDR3 is TGTGCCAGCAGTGCTACGGCTACATACGAGCAGTACTTC. This codes for CASSATATYEQYF. The chain has TRBV6-1 and TRBJ2-7; no clear D. V was clipped by 4 bases and J by 4 bases, with 11 bases between them. This CDR3 contains 13 residues. Germline V gene sequence: CDR1 MNHNS, CDR2 SASEGT.

The chain is built from TRBV7-9 and TRBJ2-1; 8 bases are a match to TRBD1. V lost 5 bases, J lost 0 bases, and 3 bases stayed unmatched. This CDR3 has 15 residues. CDR1 and CDR2 from the germline V gene are SEHNR and FQNEAQ (reference sequence). The CDR3 DNA follows: TGTGCCAGCAGCATTACAGGGGGCTCCTACAATGAGCAGTTCTTC. Its protein is CASSITGGSYNEQFF.

The V call is TRBV6-1, the J call TRBJ2-1; 8 nucleotides align to TRBD1. Per the germline V gene, CDR1 is MNHNS and CDR2 is SASEGT. Unmatched junction bases numbered 12, after V lost 7 bases and J lost 1 base. The length of the CDR3 is 17 residues. The CDR3 DNA is TGTGCCAGCAATGACAGGGGATACGGAAGTTCCTACAATGAGCAGTTCTTC. This encodes CASNDRGYGSSYNEQFF.

The rearrangement links TRBV7-8 to TRBJ2-7; D ambiguous. Germline CDR1 reads SGHVS; CDR2 reads FQNEAQ. This CDR3 is 15 amino acids long. Trimming stripped 5 bases from V and 5 bases from J, with 19 bases between. The CDR3, as DNA: TGTGCCAGCAGCGTGTTGGCCGGTGGCATGGACGAGCAGTACTTC. The encoded protein is CASSVLAGGMDEQYF.

The chain has TRBV9 and TRBJ2-5; 7 positions match TRBD1. Germline V CDR1 and CDR2: SGDLS, YYNGEE. The CDR3 is made up of 14 amino acids. V lost 4 bases to trimming and J lost 3 bases; unmatched junction nucleotides: 6. In nucleotides, the CDR3 is TGTGCCAGCAGCCTCAGGGGGATGGAAGAGACCCAGTACTTC. Amino acids: CASSLRGMEETQYF. Drawing the rest from reference TRBV9 and TRBJ2-5, the complete variable domain is DSGVTQTPKHLITATGQRVTLRCSPRSGDLSVYWYQQSLDQGLQFLIQYYNGEERAKGNILERFSAQQFPDLHSELNLSSLELGDSALYFCASSLRGMEETQYFGPGTRLLVL.

This clone occurred once. J is TRBJ2-1 and V is TRBV6-6; D is perhaps TRBD2 (6 bases). The CDR3 length is 11 residues. Between the trimmed V and J ends, which lost 5 bases and 14 bases, there was a span of 13 bases. The germline CDR1 and CDR2 sequences are MNHNY and SVGAGI (reference sequence). The CDR3: CASSQGGPEFF. CDR3 coding DNA: TGTGCCAGCAGTCAAGGAGGGCCGGAGTTCTTC.

This rearrangement joins TRBV27 to TRBJ2-7; no definite D call. This CDR3 has 12 amino acids. Germline assignment: CDR1 MNHEY and CDR2 SMNVEV (reference sequence). V was shortened by 10 bases and J by 1 base, with 11 bases between the two germline ends. In DNA form, the CDR3 reads TGTGCCACCCAGGACGGATCCTACGAGCAGTACTTC. Translated, it gives CATQDGSYEQYF.

Written as DNA, the CDR3 is TGTGCCAGCAGCTTAGGAGTTAGTTACGAGCAGTACTTC. Its protein product is CASSLGVSYEQYF. The chain links TRBV11-3 to TRBJ2-7; D unresolved. This CDR3 has 13 amino acids. The germline V and J ends were trimmed by 1 base and 4 bases, with 8 bases remaining between them. Germline CDR1 and CDR2: SGHNT and YENEEA.

The CDR3, as DNA: TGTGCCAGCAGATCAGCGGGGTACAATGAGCAGTTCTTC. Encoded protein: CASRSAGYNEQFF. The chain employs TRBV6-1 and TRBJ2-1, with 7 bases fitting TRBD2. Germline-derived CDR1 and CDR2 are MNHNS and SASEGT. This CDR3 is built from 13 residues. V lost 6 bases and J lost 4; bases outside the gene matches: 3.

This clone was counted once. The J gene is TRBJ2-5, the V gene TRBV6-1; weak D call: TRBD1 (5 bases). The length of the CDR3 is 15 residues. With 8 bases removed from V and 0 bases from J, the gap between germline ends came to 16 bases. Germline values: CDR1 MNHNS, CDR2 SASEGT. CDR3 in amino acids: CASSPVRDDQETQYF. CDR3 sequence (DNA): TGTGCCAGCTCCCCCGTCAGGGATGACCAAGAGACCCAGTACTTC.

V is TRBV27 and J is TRBJ1-2, with D maybe TRBD1 (6 bases). The V end was cut by 3 bases, the J end by 7 bases, with 15 bases between. Germline V lookup: CDR1 MNHEY, CDR2 SMNVEV (reference sequence). This CDR3 has 14 amino acids. CDR3 coding DNA: TGTGCCAGCAGTTTTCGGGGGGCTAAGAGTGGCTACACCTTC. It codes for CASSFRGAKSGYTF.

This clone was detected once. The chain recombines TRBV15 with TRBJ2-7, with 10 bases that match TRBD2. Unmatched junction bases numbered 7, after V lost 4 bases and J lost 1 base. Germline V gene lookup returns CDR1 LNHNV and CDR2 YYDKDF (reference sequence). The CDR3 is 16 amino acids. This CDR3 reads CATSTGLAEPSYEQYF. The CDR3 DNA reads as TGTGCCACCAGCACCGGACTAGCGGAACCATCCTACGAGCAGTACTTC.

The rearrangement uses TRBV19 and TRBJ2-1, with 15 bases matching TRBD2. Germline V CDR1 and CDR2: LNHDA, SQIVND (reference sequence). J lost 0 bases, V lost 5 bases, and 8 bases had no gene match. This CDR3 spans 19 amino acids. CDR3 in amino acids: CASSPGLAGGISSYNEQFF. CDR3 coding DNA: TGTGCCAGTAGTCCGGGACTAGCGGGAGGAATCAGCTCCTACAATGAGCAGTTCTTC.

The rearrangement links TRBV2 to TRBJ2-1, with D tentatively TRBD2 (6 bases). CDR1 SNHLY and CDR2 FYNNEI come from the germline V gene. The CDR3 consists of 15 residues. V was pared by 7 bases and J by 9 bases, with 22 bases between. CDR3 DNA sequence: TGTGCCAGCATCCCCGAAGCGGGTGGAAAGGGTGAGCAGTTCTTC. It is translated as CASIPEAGGKGEQFF.

This chain joins TRBV5-6 and TRBJ1-1; D ambiguous. The V end was cut by 0 bases, the J end by 0 bases, with 6 bases between. There are 14 residues in the CDR3. Germline V lookup: CDR1 SGHDT, CDR2 YYEEEE. The chain's CDR3 is CASSLGRLNTEAFF. DNA for the CDR3: TGTGCCAGCAGCTTGGGGCGGTTGAACACTGAAGCTTTCTTT.

The chain has TRBV4-2 and TRBJ2-7; 12 nucleotides align to TRBD2. With 3 bases clipped from V and 2 bases from J, the junction kept 2 bases outside the gene matches. Germline CDR1 LGHNA, CDR2 YNFKEQ. The CDR3 has 15 amino acids. DNA of the CDR3: TGTGCCAGCAGCCAGGGACTAGCGGGCGCCTACGAGCAGTACTTC. Translated: CASSQGLAGAYEQYF.

The chain joins TRBV28 to TRBJ1-1; 7 bases agree with TRBD1. The CDR3 consists of 13 residues. Germline V gene data show CDR1 as MDHEN and CDR2 as SYDVKM. V shed 10 bases and J 3 bases; nucleotides not matched to a gene: 8. The chain's CDR3 is CANLTGAHTEAFF. The DNA for the CDR3 is TGTGCCAACCTAACAGGGGCGCACACTGAAGCTTTCTTT.

The chain links TRBV11-2 to TRBJ2-7, with 13 bases matching TRBD2. The V segment lost 1 base and the J segment 2 bases; nucleotides outside the gene matches: 5. CDR1 and CDR2 from the germline V gene are SGHAT and FQNNGV. The CDR3 extends over 17 amino acids. The CDR3 sequence: CASSLAAGTSGTYEQYF. The DNA for the CDR3 is TGTGCCAGCAGCTTAGCTGCCGGGACTAGCGGGACCTACGAGCAGTACTTC.

The chain combines TRBV5-1 with TRBJ2-3, with 12 positions matching TRBD2. CDR3 length: 17 residues. Trimming at V came to 3 bases and at J to 4 bases, leaving 9 bases not matched to a gene. Germline V lookup: CDR1 SGHRS, CDR2 YFSETQ. CDR3 protein: CASSSQTSGSPADTQYF. The CDR3 DNA is TGCGCCAGCAGCTCCCAGACTAGCGGGAGTCCCGCAGATACGCAGTATTTT. Full variable domain (outside the CDR3, taken from reference TRBV5-1 and TRBJ2-3): KAGVTQTPRYLIKTRGQQVTLSCSPISGHRSVSWYQQTPGQGLQFLFEYFSETQRNKGNFPGRFSGRQFSNSRSEMNVSTLELGDSALYLCASSSQTSGSPADTQYFGPGTRLTVL.

This chain connects TRBV30 to TRBJ1-1; a possible D gene is TRBD1 (6 bases). V was clipped by 0 bases and J by 10 bases, with 12 bases between them. CDR3 length: 12 amino acids. CDR1 GTSNPN and CDR2 SVGIG come from the germline V gene (reference sequence). This chain's CDR3 is CAWSVHRDSAFF. Here the CDR3 DNA reads TGTGCCTGGAGTGTACACAGGGATTCAGCTTTCTTT.